A single sample is the source of the 25 T cell receptor beta chains below, sequenced in a study of T cells in Graves' hyperthyroidism and ophthalmopathy. The investigators amplified TCR beta CDR3 regions from RNA transcripts. With the HTBI primer set, the TCR CDR3 went through a first round of RT-PCR. TCRdb passed the multiplex PCR reads through MiXCR, listing each CDR3 protein once. The table lists 500,000 to 600,000 distinct CDR3 sequences, 46% of them singletons. Source material: peripheral blood or thyroid tissue (not recorded which). The receptors originated from an adult woman with Graves' disease, either hyperthyroidism or ophthalmopathy (not recorded which).

V usage is TRBV20-1 and J usage is TRBJ1-5, with a weak D call TRBD1 (5 bases). The V end was cut by 3 bases, the J end by 3 bases, with 15 bases between. The CDR3 length is 15 residues. Germline CDR1 and CDR2: DFQATT and SNEGSKA (reference sequence). The CDR3 sequence: CSASRGGYLNQPQHF. CDR3 coding DNA: TGCAGTGCTAGTCGGGGGGGGTACCTCAATCAGCCCCAGCATTTT.

This clonotype was found many times. The V and J genes are TRBV13 and TRBJ2-2; D is uncertain. This CDR3 comprises 12 residues. The germline V gene encodes CDR1 PRHDT and CDR2 FYEKMQ (reference sequence). V was clipped by 4 bases and J by 2 bases, with 2 bases between them. The CDR3 region is CASSYNTGELFF. DNA of the CDR3: TGTGCCAGCAGCTACAACACCGGGGAGCTGTTTTTT.

This clonotype was picked up many times. The J gene is TRBJ2-5, the V gene TRBV7-2, with D unclear. This CDR3 has 12 amino acids. Germline assignment: CDR1 SGHTA and CDR2 FQGNSA. V lost 1 base and J lost 7, with 7 bases in between. The CDR3 region is CASSLDRPTQYF. Written as DNA, the CDR3 is TGTGCCAGCAGCTTAGATAGGCCGACCCAGTACTTC.

V usage is TRBV5-1 and J usage is TRBJ1-1; D gene uncertain. The V gene's germline CDR1 is SGHRS and CDR2 YFSETQ. The CDR3 runs to 14 residues. V was shortened by 0 bases and J by 4 bases, with 10 bases between the two germline ends. The DNA for the CDR3 is TGCGCCAGCAGCTTGGAACCTGGGATCACTGAAGCTTTCTTT. The encoded protein is CASSLEPGITEAFF. Complete variable domain (other parts from reference TRBV5-1 and TRBJ1-1): KAGVTQTPRYLIKTRGQQVTLSCSPISGHRSVSWYQQTPGQGLQFLFEYFSETQRNKGNFPGRFSGRQFSNSRSEMNVSTLELGDSALYLCASSLEPGITEAFFGQGTRLTVV.

This clonotype showed up many times. This rearrangement joins TRBV2 to TRBJ2-7; D is ambiguous. The CDR3 has 13 amino acids. V was trimmed by 6 bases and J by 2 bases, leaving 11 bases between them. Germline V gives CDR1 SNHLY, CDR2 FYNNEI. CDR3 coding DNA: TGTGCCAGCAGAGCCGACATCCCCTACGAGCAGTACTTC. This encodes CASRADIPYEQYF.

This clonotype was observed at least ten times. This chain connects TRBV2 to TRBJ2-7; D gene uncertain. Trimming took 6 bases from V and 3 from J, leaving 3 bases between them. The V gene's germline CDR1 is SNHLY and CDR2 FYNNEI. This CDR3 is 10 amino acids long. CDR3 residues: CASRVYEQYF. The CDR3 bases are TGTGCCAGCAGGGTCTACGAGCAGTACTTC.

The V and J genes are TRBV15 and TRBJ2-5, with TRBD1 identical over 10 bases. CDR3 size: 17 residues. Trimming at V came to 3 bases and at J to 1 base, leaving 8 bases not matched to a gene. Germline V gene sequence: CDR1 LNHNV, CDR2 YYDKDF (reference sequence). CDR3 in DNA: TGTGCCACCAGCAGTGCGTGGGACAGGGGAGGCCAAGAGACCCAGTACTTC. It codes for CATSSAWDRGGQETQYF. Based on the CDR3 plus reference TRBV15 and TRBJ2-5, the full variable domain is DAMVIQNPRYQVTQFGKPVTLSCSQTLNHNVMYWYQQKSSQAPKLLFHYYDKDFNNEADTPDNFQSRRPNTSFCFLDIRSPGLGDTAMYLCATSSAWDRGGQETQYFGPGTRLLVL.

As regards this clonotype: A much larger clone differs from this one at a single base, so this may be a read error. The V and J genes are TRBV7-9 and TRBJ2-7, with unresolved D. This CDR3 is 13 amino acids long. Germline loops: CDR1 SEHNR, CDR2 FQNEAQ (reference sequence). V was pared by 5 bases and J by 4 bases, with 12 bases between. CDR3 in DNA: TGTGCCAGCAGCCCAGCGAGGTCTTACGAGCAGTACTTC. Translating it yields CASSPARSYEQYF.

This clonotype has just a few counts. The chain uses TRBV29-1 and TRBJ1-1; TRBD1 matches at 12 bases. V was pared by 6 bases and J by 7 bases, with 6 bases of the junction left unmatched. This CDR3 region has 13 residues. The germline CDR1 and CDR2 sequences are SQVTM and ANQGSEA. CDR3 residues: CSVSGTGGSEAFF. In DNA, the CDR3 is TGCAGCGTATCCGGGACAGGGGGCAGTGAAGCTTTCTTT.

This clonotype was observed many times. The chain is built from TRBV6-2 or TRBV6-3 and TRBJ2-5, with no clear D. The CDR3 is made up of 14 amino acids. Germline lookup yields CDR1 MNHEY and CDR2 SVGEGT. V lost 1 base to trimming and J lost 0 bases, with 6 bases between them. This CDR3 is CASSYFFNQETQYF. CDR3 in DNA: TGTGCCAGCAGTTACTTCTTCAACCAAGAGACCCAGTACTTC.

V gene TRBV7-2 combines with J gene TRBJ1-5; 7 bases agree with TRBD1. V lost 5 bases and J lost 0; bases outside the gene matches: 4. There are 15 residues in the CDR3. Germline-derived CDR1 and CDR2 are SGHTA and FQGNSA. The DNA for the CDR3 is TGTGCCAGCAGCGGGGGACAGACTAGCAATCAGCCCCAGCATTTT. This encodes CASSGGQTSNQPQHF.

This chain links TRBV7-3 with TRBJ1-6; no clear D. Germline loops: CDR1 SGHTA, CDR2 FQGTGA. The CDR3 extends over 12 amino acids. Deletions cut 5 bases from V and 9 bases from J, with 8 bases between. CDR3 sequence reads: CASSPDGSPLHF. In DNA form, the CDR3 reads TGTGCCAGCAGCCCCGACGGTTCACCCCTCCACTTT.

The chain has TRBV27 and TRBJ1-1, with 7 bases that match TRBD1. Germline CDR1 reads MNHEY; CDR2 reads SMNVEV (reference sequence). Losses at the gene ends were 6 bases for V and 2 bases for J; bases not matched to a gene: 15. CDR3 length: 17 amino acids. CDR3: CASREQGGSTVNTEAFF. The CDR3 nucleotides are TGTGCCAGCAGGGAGCAGGGGGGCAGCACCGTAAACACTGAAGCTTTCTTT.

This clonotype was found a few times. The J gene is TRBJ1-1, the V gene TRBV15; no definite D call. The CDR3 runs to 15 residues. V lost 0 bases to trimming and J lost 2 bases, with 10 bases between them. The germline gives CDR1 LNHNV, CDR2 YYDKDF (reference sequence). The CDR3 sequence: CATSRDLEINTEAFF. Here the CDR3 DNA reads TGTGCCACCAGCAGAGATCTGGAGATTAACACTGAAGCTTTCTTT.

The rearrangement links TRBV6-5 to TRBJ1-1, with TRBD1 matching 8 bases. V was clipped by 9 bases and J by 4 bases; unmatched bases: 7. The CDR3 totals 13 residues. Per germline, CDR1 MNHEY and CDR2 SVGAGI. CDR3 sequence: CASTRTGRTEAFF. The CDR3 DNA is TGTGCCAGTACTAGGACAGGGCGCACTGAAGCTTTCTTT.

The table lists this clonotype with many counts. V usage is TRBV6-1 and J usage is TRBJ2-6; 8 positions agree with TRBD1. Trimming at V came to 6 bases and at J to 4 bases, leaving 11 bases not matched to a gene. Germline V gives CDR1 MNHNS, CDR2 SASEGT. The CDR3 loop spans 17 amino acids. Here the CDR3 reads CASRGFQGASGANVLTF. In DNA form, the CDR3 reads TGTGCCAGCAGAGGATTTCAGGGGGCATCAGGGGCCAACGTCCTGACTTTC.

This clonotype was observed a few times. J is TRBJ2-7 and V is TRBV7-2; tentatively, D is TRBD1 (5 bases). The CDR3 is 13 residues long. With 1 base removed from V and 3 bases from J, the gap between germline ends came to 7 bases. Germline CDR1 is SGHTA and CDR2 is FQGNSA. DNA of the CDR3: TGTGCCAGCAGCTTAGGGGGCCTCTACGAGCAGTACTTC. Translating it yields CASSLGGLYEQYF.

V is TRBV10-3 and J is TRBJ1-3; D gene ambiguous. The CDR3 loop spans 15 amino acids. The V gene's germline CDR1 is ENHRY and CDR2 SYGVKD. The V end was cut by 0 bases, the J end by 4 bases, with 10 bases between. CDR3 DNA: TGTGCCATCAGTGAGTCGTCGTTCGGAGGAAACACCATATATTTT. Its translation: CAISESSFGGNTIYF.

This clonotype has a count of ten or more. CDR3 nucleotides: TGTGCCAGCAAAGCAAGAATGGACAGGGTTCGCGAGCAGTACTTC. Translated: CASKARMDRVREQYF. The rearrangement joins TRBV2 to TRBJ2-7, with 8 bases matching TRBD1. The ends lost 7 bases at V and 6 bases at J; junction bases unmatched: 14. The CDR3 extends over 15 amino acids. CDR1 SNHLY and CDR2 FYNNEI come from the germline V gene.

The V gene is TRBV20-1, the J gene TRBJ1-2, with D possibly being TRBD1 (5 bases). Trimming pared 5 bases from V and 0 bases from J, leaving 16 bases between. Germline V gene sequence: CDR1 DFQATT, CDR2 SNEGSKA (reference sequence). The CDR3 is made up of 15 amino acids. The CDR3 coding sequence is TGCAGTGCTTCCCTTCGCGGGGGGTCTAACTATGGCTACACCTTC. This codes for CSASLRGGSNYGYTF.

The CDR3 loop reads CASSPPAGQGYEQYF. The CDR3 DNA is TGTGCCAGCTCACCGCCCGCGGGACAGGGTTACGAGCAGTACTTC. This chain connects TRBV13 to TRBJ2-7, with 9 bases aligning to TRBD1. Germline lookup yields CDR1 PRHDT and CDR2 FYEKMQ (reference sequence). CDR3 length equals 15 residues. V gave up 8 bases and J gave up 4 bases; unmatched junction bases: 12.

This clonotype was detected only a few times. The chain couples TRBV27 to TRBJ2-7, with D perhaps matching TRBD1 (6 bases). This CDR3 comprises 14 residues. From germline, CDR1 is MNHEY and CDR2 SMNVEV (reference sequence). V was trimmed by 5 bases and J by 2 bases, leaving 13 bases between them. CDR3 sequence reads: CASSVTGTPYEQYF. Written as DNA, the CDR3 is TGTGCCAGCAGTGTGACAGGTACCCCCTACGAGCAGTACTTC.

The sample holds many counts of this clonotype. The rearrangement uses TRBV15 and TRBJ1-4, with 7 bases fitting TRBD1. Trimming removed 2 bases from V and 8 bases from J; junction bases left unmatched: 17. This CDR3 contains 18 residues. From germline, CDR1 is LNHNV and CDR2 YYDKDF (reference sequence). This CDR3 reads CATSRRINLDRLGEKLFF. The CDR3 nucleotides read TGTGCCACCAGCAGACGTATCAATTTGGACAGGCTCGGGGAAAAACTGTTTTTT.

V is TRBV14 and J is TRBJ2-2; D is perhaps TRBD1 (6 bases). Trimming pared 0 bases from V and 1 base from J, leaving 9 bases between. In germline, CDR1 is SGHDN, CDR2 FVKESK. The CDR3 extends over 16 amino acids. The CDR3 nucleotides read TGTGCCAGCAGCCAAGACCCACAGGGGAACACCGGGGAGCTGTTTTTT. It encodes CASSQDPQGNTGELFF.

There are many counts of this clonotype. The genes are TRBV20-1 and TRBJ2-5; unclear D gene. The germline V gene encodes CDR1 DFQATT and CDR2 SNEGSKA (reference sequence). The V and J ends lost 4 bases and 5 bases respectively, with 14 bases between them. The CDR3 spans 13 residues. CDR3 region: CSAIEAALETQYF. The CDR3, as DNA: TGCAGTGCTATAGAGGCAGCCCTGGAGACCCAGTACTTC.